One T cell receptor (beta chain) is described in this entry. The source of the sample is a study of CD8 T cells in Susac syndrome. With random hexamers, about 0.45 to 1 ug RNA was reverse transcribed. TCRdb re-derived calls from the immunoSEQ multiplex PCR reads in MiXCR, one entry per CDR3 protein. The repertoire holds roughly 130,000 distinct CDR3 sequences, with 90% to 95% as singletons. CDR3 size: 12 residues. V dropped 2 bases and J dropped 5 bases, with 9 bases sitting between them. CDR1 SQVTM and CDR2 ANQGSEA come from the germline V gene. Input material: CD8+ T cells from PBMCs. This chain links TRBV29-1 with TRBJ2-5; maybe TRBD2 (6 bases). The sequence was obtained from a human donor with Susac syndrome. CDR3 protein: CSVEYGGETQYF. Here the CDR3 DNA reads TGCAGCGTTGAATACGGGGGTGAGACCCAGTACTTC.